A single T cell receptor beta chain is shown here with its context. Its antigen has not been determined. Sequence at one end of the junction differs from germline and may be a read error. Reading the germline V gene (reference sequence) gives CDR1 GTSNPN and CDR2 SVGIG. The CDR3 spans 14 residues, from the cysteine through the phenylalanine. Just the 42-base CDR3 DNA is kept, in frame starting at base 1. These data belong to a study of cytomegalovirus exposure and HLA in healthy donors (TCRdb year 2017). About the study as a whole: An earlier analysis of approximately 640 of the donors reported approximately 290 Gb of sequence data and some 120 million unique TCR beta sequences from about 200 million T cells. The study combined high-throughput TCR immunosequencing, statistical association of individual TCRs with disease status, and machine learning to predict cytomegalovirus infection status. Both class I and class II loci were covered by HLA typing, at four-digit resolution. All discovery cohort repertoires had been generated using a single sequencing platform. The genetic ancestry cluster associated with self-reported Caucasian donors included about 81% of the 398 genotyped donors. An early release that covered about 600 HLA-typed donors contained approximately 300 gigabases of sequencing data and 70 million to 100 million unique TCR sequences. Several DR-DQ haplotypes were treated as single units for association and clustering because of strong linkage in the cohort. Typing coverage varied by locus: about 629-630 donors for A, B, C, DRB1 and DQB1; approximately 520 for DQA1; over 600 for DPA1; approximately 450 for DPB1. A separate validation cohort of approximately 120 different subjects was used in addition to the 666-subject first cohort. Among a few hundred genotyped donors of the cohort, an average of about 240,000 unique TCR beta nucleotide sequences were sequenced per donor, around 20% of them non-productive. In the later analysis, no new phenotypic data were used to find candidate immune exposures; instead, reliance was placed on TCR beta sequences and their occurrence across donors. The study aimed to test whether cataloging public T cell receptors could reveal signatures of past pathogen exposure. Donor age, sex, ethnicity and CMV serostatus were compiled alongside the repertoire data. A later genetic analysis used genome-wide SNP genotypes for 398 of the 666 donors, treating that subset as a discovery cohort. To study patterns of TCR occurrence, a later analysis re-analyzed previously published TCR beta repertoires from 700 or so donors and added high-resolution HLA genotyping. Using immunosequencing, the study profiled T cell repertoires from roughly 650 subjects and related those repertoires to cytomegalovirus serostatus. An earlier analysis of 587 of the donors applied high-throughput TCR beta sequencing to assess whether each TCR beta V gene segment acted as functional or pseudogenic. The full study reports these points: Because HLA typing was unavailable for some donors at each locus, only the typed subset was used in association tests. A later analysis associated about 16,000 TCR beta sequences with specific HLA alleles at a false discovery rate of 0.05. When HLA alleles, especially DR and DQ, strongly co-occurred, TCR associations were difficult to assign to individual alleles. A later analysis reported that several top co-occurrence clusters appeared linked to parvovirus B19, influenza, CMV and Epstein-Barr virus. A further reported finding was that TCR beta sequences accurately predicted the HLA-A and HLA-B alleles for most subjects in the first cohort. Some IMGT-functional V segments, including TRBV6-2 and TRBV6-3, could not be told apart with the 87-base-pair reads, so those segments were excluded. A few of the identified cytomegalovirus-associated TCR beta chains were confirmed in vitro to be specific for cytomegalovirus antigens. In both the original and validation cohorts, the classifier was reported to diagnose cytomegalovirus status with high specificity and sensitivity. This cohort had only TCR beta chains sequenced, and the lack of alpha or paired-chain data limited which features could be detected. A later analysis found that most CMV-associated TCR beta chains appeared HLA-restricted, with HLA associations seemingly driven largely by CMV exposure. V-gene and J-gene trimming of TCR beta chains was associated with a missense DCLRE1C variant in a later genetic analysis, and the association was replicated in an independent cohort. The study gave a list of 150 to 200 TCR beta chains associated with cytomegalovirus. Presence/absence analyses assumed roughly uniform sequencing depth across donors, an assumption that may not hold. The sequencing pipeline was judged likely to have produced a cluster of highly shared sequence variants as a technical artifact. While some public TCRs were present in many individuals, most TCR sequences turned up only very rarely across donors. Immune exposure information for the cohort was limited to CMV serostatus. Compared with the roughly 700-donor mean, donors in an Asian-associated ancestry cluster had fewer N-insertions in productive TCRs, according to a later genetic analysis. An earlier analysis of several hundred of the donors showed that most TCR beta V segments appeared in productive rearrangements either about 87% or about 30% of the time, which broadly matched IMGT annotations. Roughly 15 rarely observed V segments, including chromosome 9 orphons, were excluded from the earlier analysis of approximately 500 of the donors because counts were too low. A later analysis found that TCR association rates varied across HLA loci, with DRB1 alleles showing the most associated TCRs and HLA-C alleles the fewest. The authors suggested that the approach could potentially be extended to other disease states and immunological phenotypes. Compared with equally common non-associated chains, HLA-associated TCR beta chains in a later analysis were more clonally expanded and had lower generation probabilities. Linkage disequilibrium might explain the correlated functional status among segregating V segments, but an unknown experimental factor could not be excluded.

The library was generated by the immunoSEQ multiplex PCR assay. A mixture of 60 forward primers for TCR Vbeta segments and 13 reverse primers for TCR Jbeta segments was used in the multiplex PCR. A multiplex PCR assay on genomic DNA amplified the CDR3 region of rearranged TCR beta genes. Amplified TCR beta libraries were sequenced as 87-base-pair reads on the Illumina HiSeq System. In the source study's methods: A later analysis counted tens of millions of unique TCR beta chains across the 666 repertoires, and about 10 million of these chains were shared by at least two donors. Raw reads were error-corrected and collapsed into unique sequences with a nearest-neighbor algorithm that merged closely related sequences to remove PCR and sequencing errors. CDR3 sequences were aligned to IMGT reference sequences to assign V, D and J gene segments. For a sequence to be retained, a match of at least six nucleotides to both a V gene segment and a J gene segment was required. A rearrangement counted as productive if the CDR3 had no stop codons and remained in frame with V and J, and every other rearrangement counted as non-productive. Following IMGT convention, CDR3 was defined as the stretch from the second conserved V-encoded cysteine to the conserved J-encoded phenylalanine. Sequences without an unambiguous match to a single V gene segment were excluded from the earlier analysis of about 630 of the donors. An earlier analysis of fewer than 750 of the donors called V segments functional above 56.7% productive rearrangements and segregating when the between-donor standard deviation exceeded 5%. A statistical classification framework was built for diagnosing cytomegalovirus status from the catalog of TCR beta chain sequences. V and J gene assignment, in a later analysis, came from comparing TCR nucleotide sequences with IMGT/GENE-DB human TR gene sequences. A later analysis assigned CDR3 sequences and most-parsimonious VDJ recombination scenarios with the TCRdist pipeline. In a later analysis, each TCR beta chain was defined by its CDR3 amino acid sequence together with its V-gene family, and reads without a unique V-gene family were excluded. A later analysis removed 600 or so highly shared, low-generation-probability nucleotide sequences to deal with suspected cross-contamination and a sequencing artifact. In a later analysis, a clonal expansion index for each public chain was calculated from normalized within-repertoire ranks of inferred template counts. A later analysis computed generation probabilities with a VDJ recombination model fitted to out-of-frame rearrangements, and checked the results against IGoR. A later analysis scored TCR-TCR, TCR-HLA and TCR-CMV co-occurrence with hypergeometric tests, applying a repertoire-size bias correction to TCR pairs. In a later analysis, false discovery rates were estimated by permuting HLA or CMV assignments 20 times. A later analysis grouped co-occurring TCRs with DBSCAN, adding TCRdist sequence similarity when clustering within HLA-allele-positive subsets. Repertoires with fewer than 30,000 or more than 120,000 public chains were left out of co-occurrence clustering, as were five repertoires with anomalous nucleotide sharing. TCRdb holds this immuneACCESS table with in-frame rearrangements only. Some clones are missing; in checked studies, unresolved V genes explain under half, and the rest has no known cause. V and J calls and clone size are copied from that table; D and trimming were computed from the DNA. The table for this sample lists roughly 58,000 clones; approximately 80% of them were counted only once. Together, the top ten hold roughly 1.6% of the sample.

In total, around 600 healthy bone marrow donors made up the cohort. At the time of sampling, every cohort member was nominally healthy, though immune exposures that went unrecorded were likely present. Of the roughly 630 cohort members, just under 300 had a positive CMV serostatus and about 350 had a negative one, while no CMV serostatus was recorded for the donor. A peripheral blood sample was collected from each donor, and TCR beta sequencing was performed on peripheral blood mononuclear cells. Genomic DNA extraction from the blood cell samples was performed with the Qiagen DNeasy Blood Extraction Kit.

The V and J segments used are TRBV30 and TRBJ2-7, and TRBD1 may be the D gene, going by 7 matching bases. The sequenced sample was PBMCs. The clonotype originates from a human donor in good health. In nucleotides, the sequence is TGTGCCCGGAGCACGACAGGGAGGTCCTACGAGCAGTACTTC. Protein translation: CARSTTGRSYEQYF.